The T cell receptor (beta chain) under discussion was sequenced for a study of shared clonotypes between healthy human individuals. Study-wide results and limits: An expected dependence of interdonor clonotype sharing on sequencing depth was noted.

Profiling relied on immunoSEQ multiplex PCR, and the TCRdb table lists in-frame clones only, not all of them. The table includes over 2 million clones, about 90% detected once. In the CD4+ fraction, cells were divided into CD45RA+ naive and CD45RA-negative memory subsets. For this clone: The antigen remains undetermined.

In germline, CDR1 is SQVTM, CDR2 ANQGSEA. CDR3 size: 14 residues. J was trimmed by 8 bases and V by 3 bases; bases with no gene match: 9. This TCR came from a man between 18 and 35 years old in good health. Some clones in this sample may be carry-over from other donors' samples. Sequencing was carried out using naive CD4+ T cells from PBMCs. Subset specified: CD45RA+ positively selected. The chain joins TRBV29-1 to TRBJ2-1; TRBD2 agrees at 8 bases. The CDR3, as DNA: TGCAGCGTTGAGCGGGAGGCGTTGGTCGATGAGCAGTTCTTC. Protein sequence: CSVEREALVDEQFF.